These 25 T cell receptor beta chains were sequenced from one sample in a study of T cells in Graves' hyperthyroidism and ophthalmopathy. Amplification yielded TCR beta CDR3 regions, with RNA transcripts as the source. HTBI primers were used for first-round RT-PCR of the TCR CDR3. A single record per CDR3 protein comes from TCRdb applying MiXCR to the multiplex PCR reads. The sample lists about 840,000 distinct CDR3 sequences; about 38% were seen once. The sample comprised blood. The receptors originated from a man aged 18 to 29 with Graves' hyperthyroidism.

This clonotype appeared many times. This rearrangement joins TRBV2 to TRBJ1-2, with D unresolved. The CDR3 totals 12 residues. V was pared by 5 bases and J by 3 bases, with 7 bases between. Germline V gene data show CDR1 as SNHLY and CDR2 as FYNNEI. This chain's CDR3 is CASSNGYYGYTF. As DNA, the CDR3 is TGTGCCAGCAGTAATGGTTACTATGGCTACACCTTC.

V is TRBV7-2 and J is TRBJ1-1; D not resolved. Germline V lookup: CDR1 SGHTA, CDR2 FQGNSA. The CDR3 sequence is 14 residues long. Trimming cost V 4 bases and J 0 bases, with 9 bases left between them. The CDR3 is CASSSDSVNTEAFF. The CDR3 bases are TGTGCCAGCAGCTCTGACTCGGTGAACACTGAAGCTTTCTTT.

Points on this clonotype: A read error may explain this, as a much larger clone is one base away. The rearrangement links TRBV20-1 to TRBJ1-1; D might be TRBD1 (5 bases). CDR1 is DFQATT and CDR2 is SNEGSKA in the germline V gene (reference sequence). The CDR3 contains 15 residues. As DNA, the CDR3 is TGCAGTGCTAGTGCTCAAGACAGCCTAATCACTGAAGCTTTGTTT. Protein: CSASAQDSLITEALF.

This clonotype came up many times. The chain uses TRBV2 and TRBJ1-2; D uncertain. The CDR3 has 14 residues. Germline V lookup: CDR1 SNHLY, CDR2 FYNNEI. The V gene lost 2 bases and the J gene lost 3 bases, with 10 bases spanning the gap. CDR3 amino acids: CASSESGSYYGYTF. CDR3 sequence (DNA): TGTGCCAGCAGTGAATCCGGTTCTTACTATGGCTACACCTTC.

Turning to this clonotype: Relative to the germline gene, one junction end is altered; a read error may explain this. The gene calls are TRBV7-2 and TRBJ2-7; 8 bases agree with TRBD2. In germline, CDR1 is SGHTA, CDR2 FQGNSA. CDR3 length: 14 amino acids. DNA of the CDR3: TGTACCAGCGGCTTAGCGGGAAGTGGGCTCGAGCAGTACTTC. This translates into CTSGLAGSGLEQYF.

This clonotype was counted only a few times. The CDR3 protein is CASSQSGQVGSPLHF. DNA for the CDR3: TGCGCCAGCAGCCAATCGGGACAGGTTGGATCACCCCTCCACTTT. The chain employs TRBV5-1 and TRBJ1-6; 8 nucleotides agree with TRBD1. CDR3 length: 15 amino acids. Trimming cost V 4 bases and J 10 bases; bases outside gene matches: 10. Per the germline V gene, CDR1 is SGHRS and CDR2 is YFSETQ.

V is TRBV15 and J is TRBJ1-5; no definite D call. CDR3 length: 17 residues. The germline V gene has CDR1 LNHNV and CDR2 YYDKDF (reference sequence). V was pared by 0 bases and J by 0 bases, with 12 bases between. The CDR3 nucleotides are TGTGCCACCAGCAGAGATCCACGCGGGAATAGCAATCAGCCCCAGCATTTT. This encodes CATSRDPRGNSNQPQHF.

This clonotype occurred a few times. This chain links TRBV19 with TRBJ2-5; 9 nucleotides match TRBD1. In germline, CDR1 is LNHDA, CDR2 SQIVND (reference sequence). The J segment lost 3 bases and the V segment lost 0 bases, leaving 5 bases of the junction unmatched. CDR3 length: 16 residues. This CDR3 reads CASSIDVTGGEETQYF. Written as DNA, the CDR3 is TGTGCCAGTAGTATAGATGTCACAGGGGGCGAAGAGACCCAGTACTTC. The full variable domain, in which reference TRBV19 and TRBJ2-5 provide the parts outside the CDR3, is DGGITQSPKYLFRKEGQNVTLSCEQNLNHDAMYWYRQDPGQGLRLIYYSQIVNDFQKGDIAEGYSVSREKKESFPLTVTSAQKNPTAFYLCASSIDVTGGEETQYFGPGTRLLVL.

This clonotype was picked up many times. This CDR3 is CASRWDRANTGELFF. In nucleotides, the CDR3 is TGTGCCAGCCGCTGGGACAGGGCGAACACCGGGGAGCTGTTTTTT. The gene calls are TRBV7-6 and TRBJ2-2; the match to TRBD1 covers 9 bases. The CDR3 has 15 amino acids. V gave up 8 bases and J gave up 0 bases; unmatched junction bases: 4. The germline CDR1 and CDR2 sequences are SGHVS and FNYEAQ.

This clonotype was recorded many times. J is TRBJ1-2 and V is TRBV19, with D possibly TRBD1 on 6 matching bases. Per germline, CDR1 LNHDA and CDR2 SQIVND (reference sequence). The CDR3 is 14 amino acids. Trimming removed 5 bases from V and 4 bases from J, with 14 bases in between. CDR3 sequence (DNA): TGTGCCAGTAGTCCCGGACAGCAACTCTATGGCTACACCTTC. Amino acids: CASSPGQQLYGYTF.

Note on this clonotype: Sequence at one end of the junction differs from germline and may be a read error. V gene TRBV12-3 or TRBV12-4 combines with J gene TRBJ1-6; D is uncertain. This CDR3 is 14 amino acids long. In nucleotides, the CDR3 is TGTGCCAGCAGTTTAACCGCGTTTAATTCACCCTTCCACTTT. Translated: CASSLTAFNSPFHF.

This chain connects TRBV10-3 to TRBJ1-1; unclear D gene. Per germline, CDR1 ENHRY and CDR2 SYGVKD. The CDR3 is 13 amino acids. Trimming took off 10 bases at V and 0 bases at J, with 12 bases between the two ends. The CDR3 loop reads CATAPGMNTEAFF. The CDR3 DNA is TGTGCCACCGCCCCCGGCATGAACACTGAAGCTTTCTTT.

J is TRBJ1-6 and V is TRBV5-1, with D perhaps TRBD1 (5 bases). V shed 1 base and J shed 2 bases, with 7 bases lying between them. Germline V gene sequence: CDR1 SGHRS, CDR2 YFSETQ. The CDR3 is made up of 15 amino acids. This chain's CDR3 is CASSLTGPYNSPLHF. The CDR3 nucleotides read TGCGCCAGCAGCTTGACAGGACCCTATAATTCACCCCTCCACTTT.

This clonotype came up many times. This sequence joins TRBV10-3 and TRBJ1-1; D gene ambiguous. The CDR3 length is 13 residues. The germline V and J ends were trimmed by 2 bases and 2 bases, with 6 bases remaining between them. Germline V CDR1 and CDR2: ENHRY, SYGVKD. The CDR3 is CAISETVNTEAFF. CDR3 nucleotides: TGTGCCATCAGTGAGACAGTAAACACTGAAGCTTTCTTT.

The V and J genes are TRBV6-5 and TRBJ2-2, with D maybe TRBD2 (6 bases). V was pared by 8 bases and J by 0 bases, with 13 bases between. The CDR3 is 15 amino acids. Germline V gene sequence: CDR1 MNHEY, CDR2 SVGAGI. The CDR3 nucleotides are TGTGCCAGCTCCCGGGACTTCGCGAACACCGGGGAGCTGTTTTTT. Protein: CASSRDFANTGELFF.

The gene calls are TRBV12-3 or TRBV12-4 and TRBJ1-5; no reliable D call. The CDR3 contains 14 residues. V was clipped by 3 bases and J by 3 bases, with 9 bases between them. The CDR3 reads CASSFWGPNQPQHF. In DNA, the CDR3 is TGTGCCAGCAGTTTCTGGGGTCCCAATCAGCCCCAGCATTTT.

This clonotype has ten or more counts. This chain joins TRBV7-9 and TRBJ1-1; TRBD1 matches at 7 bases. The V segment lost 4 bases and the J segment 4 bases; nucleotides outside the gene matches: 9. The length of the CDR3 is 15 residues. Germline CDR1 reads SEHNR; CDR2 reads FQNEAQ (reference sequence). The CDR3 DNA sequence: TGTGCCAGCAGCTACCAGGGGGGAGGGGGCACTGAAGCTTTCTTT. Its translation is CASSYQGGGGTEAFF.

In its sample, this clonotype was seen a few times. The DNA for the CDR3 is TGCAGTGCTAGAGACTTCATAAGTAATTCACCCCTCCACTTT. Translated: CSARDFISNSPLHF. The genes are TRBV20-1 and TRBJ1-6; D is unresolved. The CDR3 loop spans 14 amino acids. The ends were cut back, 0 bases at V and 6 bases at J, with 9 bases in the middle. Germline CDR1 reads DFQATT; CDR2 reads SNEGSKA (reference sequence).

This clonotype was counted many times. The rearrangement uses TRBV20-1 and TRBJ1-2, with D perhaps TRBD1 (5 bases). The CDR3 runs 10 residues. V dropped 8 bases and J dropped 4 bases, with 8 bases sitting between them. Germline V gives CDR1 DFQATT, CDR2 SNEGSKA (reference sequence). CDR3 sequence: CSPGPYGYTF. The CDR3 coding sequence is TGCAGTCCGGGGCCCTATGGCTACACCTTC.

The chain is built from TRBV20-1 and TRBJ2-5; 9 bases line up with TRBD1. Germline values: CDR1 DFQATT, CDR2 SNEGSKA (reference sequence). The V segment lost 5 bases and the J segment 5 bases; nucleotides outside the gene matches: 9. CDR3 length: 14 residues. DNA of the CDR3: TGCAGTGCTGAGGGGACAGGGACGGGTGAGACCCAGTACTTC. Translation: CSAEGTGTGETQYF.

This clonotype has a count of ten or more. The gene calls are TRBV5-1 and TRBJ1-2, with D possibly matching TRBD1 (5 bases). Trimming shortened V by 5 bases and J by 8 bases, and 13 bases separated the two germline ends. The germline V gene has CDR1 SGHRS and CDR2 YFSETQ. CDR3 length equals 12 residues. The CDR3 loop reads CASRPRVGGYTF. As DNA, the CDR3 is TGCGCCAGCAGACCCAGGGTCGGAGGCTACACCTTC.

This clonotype was recorded many times. This sequence joins TRBV12-3 or TRBV12-4 and TRBJ2-7; TRBD1 might be the D (5 bases). The V gene lost 3 bases and the J gene lost 5 bases, with 14 bases spanning the gap. The length of the CDR3 is 14 residues. This CDR3 reads CASSFRVSGDEQYF. The CDR3 nucleotides read TGTGCCAGCAGTTTCAGGGTATCGGGTGACGAGCAGTACTTC.

This chain uses TRBV12-5 with TRBJ2-7; D gene ambiguous. CDR3 length equals 13 residues. Germline CDR1 reads LGHNT; CDR2 reads FRNRAP. Trimming removed 4 bases from V and 7 bases from J, with 14 bases in between. Written as DNA, the CDR3 is TGTGCTAGTGGTTCCCCGACCGGGCGTGAGCAGTACTTC. Translating gives CASGSPTGREQYF.

This clonotype came up a few times. The chain employs TRBV6-6 and TRBJ1-1, with no clear D. This CDR3 region has 13 residues. Germline CDR1 and CDR2: MNHNY and SVGAGI (reference sequence). The ends were cut back, 0 bases at V and 3 bases at J, with 5 bases in the middle. DNA of the CDR3: TGTGCCAGCAGTTACTCCCCCGACACTGAAGCTTTCTTT. It yields the protein CASSYSPDTEAFF.

This clonotype has just a few counts. The CDR3 protein is CASSLLEGIYEQYF. In DNA, the CDR3 is TGTGCCAGCAGCTTATTGGAGGGAATCTACGAGCAGTACTTC. The chain carries TRBV7-9 and TRBJ2-7; weak D call: TRBD2 (6 bases). Per the germline V gene, CDR1 is SEHNR and CDR2 is FQNEAQ (reference sequence). The CDR3 consists of 14 residues. Trimming left V 2 bases short and J 3 bases short, with 11 bases between.